This TCR beta chain is from a study of blood T cell repertoires in COVID-19. On the study more broadly: Sample material is recorded as cDNA or gDNA derived from T cells, B-cell-depleted T cells, or PBMCs.

Recruited during active infection, patients (from Seattle) were subsequently followed longitudinally. As originally analysed: Amplification with reference gene primers provided the estimates of nucleated cell counts. TCRdb's table, derived via immunoSEQ multiplex PCR, lists solely in-frame clones and lacks some. V and J calls and clone size follow that table, whereas D and trimming were derived from the DNA. This table holds under 300,000 clones, around 91% found once. Germline V CDR1 and CDR2: SGHDN, FVKESK. The CDR3 length is 16 residues. V shed 4 bases and J 7 bases; nucleotides not matched to a gene: 13.

The source material was peripheral blood. V is TRBV14 and J is TRBJ1-2; 9 nucleotides line up with TRBD1. This clonotype was sampled from a woman in her sixties or seventies with COVID-19, enrolled during active disease. CDR3 sequence (DNA): TGTGCCAGCAGCCCGAGGGACAGGGTTGGCATGACTGGCTACACCTTC. Translation: CASSPRDRVGMTGYTF.